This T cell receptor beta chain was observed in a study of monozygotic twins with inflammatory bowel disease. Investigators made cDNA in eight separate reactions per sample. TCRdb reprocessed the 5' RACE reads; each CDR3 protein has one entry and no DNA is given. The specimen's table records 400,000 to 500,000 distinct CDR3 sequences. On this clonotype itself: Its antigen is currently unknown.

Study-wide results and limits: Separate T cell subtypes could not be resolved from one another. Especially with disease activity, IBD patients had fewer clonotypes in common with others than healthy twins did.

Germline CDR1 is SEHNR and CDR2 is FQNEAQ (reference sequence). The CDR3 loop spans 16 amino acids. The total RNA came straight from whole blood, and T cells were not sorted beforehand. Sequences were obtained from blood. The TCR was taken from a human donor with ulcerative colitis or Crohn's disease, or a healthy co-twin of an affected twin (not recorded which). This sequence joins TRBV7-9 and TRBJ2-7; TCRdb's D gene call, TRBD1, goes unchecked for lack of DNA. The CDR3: CASSPPGTESSYEQYF.